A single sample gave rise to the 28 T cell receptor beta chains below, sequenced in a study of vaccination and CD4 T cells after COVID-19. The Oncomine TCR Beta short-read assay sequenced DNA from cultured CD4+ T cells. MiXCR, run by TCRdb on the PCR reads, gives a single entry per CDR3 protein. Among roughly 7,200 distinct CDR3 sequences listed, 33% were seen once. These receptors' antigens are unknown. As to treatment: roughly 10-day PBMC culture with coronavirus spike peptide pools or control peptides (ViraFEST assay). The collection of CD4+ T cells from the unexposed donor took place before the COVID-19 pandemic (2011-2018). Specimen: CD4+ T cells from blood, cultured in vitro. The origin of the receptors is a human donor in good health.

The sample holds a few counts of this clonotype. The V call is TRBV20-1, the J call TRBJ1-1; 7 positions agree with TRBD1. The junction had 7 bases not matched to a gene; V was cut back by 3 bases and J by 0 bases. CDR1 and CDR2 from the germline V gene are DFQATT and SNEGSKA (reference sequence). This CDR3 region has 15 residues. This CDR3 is CSASSGTDLNTEAFF. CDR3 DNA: TGCAGTGCTAGTAGTGGGACAGATCTGAACACTGAAGCTTTCTTT.

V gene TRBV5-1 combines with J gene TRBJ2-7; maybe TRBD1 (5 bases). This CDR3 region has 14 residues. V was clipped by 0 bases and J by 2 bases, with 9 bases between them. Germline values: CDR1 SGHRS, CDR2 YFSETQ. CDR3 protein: CASSLAQGAYEQYF. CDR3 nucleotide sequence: TGCGCCAGCAGCTTGGCCCAAGGGGCCTACGAGCAGTACTTC. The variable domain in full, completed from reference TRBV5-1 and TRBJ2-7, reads KAGVTQTPRYLIKTRGQQVTLSCSPISGHRSVSWYQQTPGQGLQFLFEYFSETQRNKGNFPGRFSGRQFSNSRSEMNVSTLELGDSALYLCASSLAQGAYEQYFGPGTRLTVT.

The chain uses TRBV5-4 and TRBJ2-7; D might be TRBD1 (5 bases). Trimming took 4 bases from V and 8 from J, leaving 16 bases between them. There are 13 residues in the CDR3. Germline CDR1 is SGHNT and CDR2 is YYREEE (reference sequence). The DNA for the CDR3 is TGTGCCAGCAGCCAGATTAGGGGCGCTCAGCAGTACTTC. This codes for CASSQIRGAQQYF.

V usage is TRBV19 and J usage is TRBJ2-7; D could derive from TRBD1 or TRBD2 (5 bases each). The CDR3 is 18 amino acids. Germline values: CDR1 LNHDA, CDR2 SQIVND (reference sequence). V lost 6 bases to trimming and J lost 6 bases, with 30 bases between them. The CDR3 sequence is CASRTPRDHRTPACEQYF. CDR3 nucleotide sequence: TGTGCCAGTAGGACCCCGAGGGACCACCGAACCCCAGCCTGCGAGCAGTACTTC.

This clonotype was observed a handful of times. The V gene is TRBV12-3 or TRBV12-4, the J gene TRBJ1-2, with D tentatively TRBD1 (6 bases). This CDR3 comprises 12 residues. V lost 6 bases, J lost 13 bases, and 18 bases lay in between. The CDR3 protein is CASSSSGARSTF. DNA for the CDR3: TGTGCCAGCAGCTCTTCGGGGGCTCGATCCACCTTC.

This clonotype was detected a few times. The CDR3 nucleotides are TGTGCCAGCAGCGCCAGGAGGCGCGCCCTTCAAGAGACCCAGTACTTC. This translates into CASSARRRALQETQYF. The chain carries TRBV11-1 and TRBJ2-5; weak D call: TRBD2 (5 bases). The V and J ends lost 5 bases and 2 bases respectively, with 18 bases between them. This CDR3 has 16 amino acids. Germline values: CDR1 SGHAT, CDR2 FQDESV (reference sequence).

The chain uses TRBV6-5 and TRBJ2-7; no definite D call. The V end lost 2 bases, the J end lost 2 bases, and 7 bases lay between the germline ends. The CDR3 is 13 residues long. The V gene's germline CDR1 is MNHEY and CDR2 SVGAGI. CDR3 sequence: CASSYVVTYEQYF. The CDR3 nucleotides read TGTGCCAGCAGTTACGTGGTAACCTACGAGCAGTACTTC.

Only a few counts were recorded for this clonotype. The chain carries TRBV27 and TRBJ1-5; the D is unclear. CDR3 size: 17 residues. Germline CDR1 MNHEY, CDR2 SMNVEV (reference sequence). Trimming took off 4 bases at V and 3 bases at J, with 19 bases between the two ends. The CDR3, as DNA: TGTGCCAGCAGTTCTGAGGTGGCGCGGCAGATCAATCAGCCCCAGCATTTT. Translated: CASSSEVARQINQPQHF.

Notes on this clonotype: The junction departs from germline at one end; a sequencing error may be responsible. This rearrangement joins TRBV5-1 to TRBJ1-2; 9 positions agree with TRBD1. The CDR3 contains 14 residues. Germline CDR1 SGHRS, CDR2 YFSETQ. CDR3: CASSDGTGQYGHTF. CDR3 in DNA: TGCGCCAGCAGCGACGGGACAGGGCAGTATGGCCACACCTTC.

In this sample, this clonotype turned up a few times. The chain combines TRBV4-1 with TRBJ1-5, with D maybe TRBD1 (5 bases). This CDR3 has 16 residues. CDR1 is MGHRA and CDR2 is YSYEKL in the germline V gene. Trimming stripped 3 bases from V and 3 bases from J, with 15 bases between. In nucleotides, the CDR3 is TGCGCCAGCAGCCAGGATGGGACGGGATCCAATCAGCCCCAGCATTTT. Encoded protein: CASSQDGTGSNQPQHF.

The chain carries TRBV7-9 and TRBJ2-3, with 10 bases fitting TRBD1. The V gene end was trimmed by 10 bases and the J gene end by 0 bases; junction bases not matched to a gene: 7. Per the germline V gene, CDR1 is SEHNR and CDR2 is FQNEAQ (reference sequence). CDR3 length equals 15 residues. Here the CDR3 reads CAIGQGVKSTDTQYF. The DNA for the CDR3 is TGTGCCATCGGACAGGGGGTGAAGAGCACAGATACGCAGTATTTT.

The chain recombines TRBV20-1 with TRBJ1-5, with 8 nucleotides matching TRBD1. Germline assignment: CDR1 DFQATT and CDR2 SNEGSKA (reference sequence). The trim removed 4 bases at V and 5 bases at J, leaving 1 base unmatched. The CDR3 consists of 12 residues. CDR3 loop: CSAKTGDQPQHF. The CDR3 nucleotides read TGCAGTGCTAAGACAGGGGATCAGCCCCAGCATTTT.

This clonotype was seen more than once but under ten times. CDR3 protein: CASSPQQDSNTEAFF. For the CDR3, the DNA is TGTGCCAGCAGTCCACAGCAGGATTCGAACACTGAAGCTTTCTTT. The chain joins TRBV6-1 to TRBJ1-1; D unresolved. Trimming took off 5 bases at V and 1 base at J, with 14 bases between the two ends. CDR1 is MNHNS, CDR2 SASEGT, per germline. The CDR3 spans 15 residues.

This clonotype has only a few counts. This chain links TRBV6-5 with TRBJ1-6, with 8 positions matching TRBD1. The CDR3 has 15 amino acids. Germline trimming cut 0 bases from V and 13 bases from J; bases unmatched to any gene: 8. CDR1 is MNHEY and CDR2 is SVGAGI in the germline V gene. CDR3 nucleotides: TGTGCCAGCAGTTACTCGGGACAGGTCCCCTCTCCCCTCCACTTT. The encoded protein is CASSYSGQVPSPLHF.

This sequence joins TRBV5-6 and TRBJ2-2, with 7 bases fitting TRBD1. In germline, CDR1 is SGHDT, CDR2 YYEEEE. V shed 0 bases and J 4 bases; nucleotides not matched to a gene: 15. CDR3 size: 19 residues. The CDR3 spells CASSLGYGRTGDFTGELFF. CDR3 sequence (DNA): TGTGCCAGCAGCTTGGGATATGGGCGGACAGGAGATTTCACCGGGGAGCTGTTTTTT. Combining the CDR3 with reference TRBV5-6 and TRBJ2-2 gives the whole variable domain DAGVTQSPTHLIKTRGQQVTLRCSPKSGHDTVSWYQQALGQGPQFIFQYYEEEERQRGNFPDRFSGHQFPNYSSELNVNALLLGDSALYLCASSLGYGRTGDFTGELFFGEGSRLTVL.

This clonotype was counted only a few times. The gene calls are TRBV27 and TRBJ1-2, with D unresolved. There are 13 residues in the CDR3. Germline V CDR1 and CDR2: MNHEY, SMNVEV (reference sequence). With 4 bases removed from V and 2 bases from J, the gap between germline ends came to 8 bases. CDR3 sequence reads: CASSSDGNYGYTF. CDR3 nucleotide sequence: TGTGCCAGCAGTTCGGACGGGAACTATGGCTACACCTTC.

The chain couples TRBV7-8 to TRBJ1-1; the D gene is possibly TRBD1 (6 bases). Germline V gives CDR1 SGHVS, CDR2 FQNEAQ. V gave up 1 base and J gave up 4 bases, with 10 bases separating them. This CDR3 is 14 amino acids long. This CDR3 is CASSLGGRGTEAFF. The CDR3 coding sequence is TGTGCCAGCAGCTTAGGGGGCAGGGGCACTGAAGCTTTCTTT.

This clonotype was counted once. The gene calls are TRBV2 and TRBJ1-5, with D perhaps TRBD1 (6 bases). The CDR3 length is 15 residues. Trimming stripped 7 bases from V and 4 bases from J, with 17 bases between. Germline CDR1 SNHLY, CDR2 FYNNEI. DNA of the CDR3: TGTGCCAGCAAGAGAGCGGGACAACAGAATCAGCCCCAGCATTTT. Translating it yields CASKRAGQQNQPQHF. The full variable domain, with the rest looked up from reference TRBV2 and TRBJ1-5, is EPEVTQTPSHQVTQMGQEVILRCVPISNHLYFYWYRQILGQKVEFLVSFYNNEISEKSEIFDDQFSVERPDGSNFTLKIRSTKLEDSAMYFCASKRAGQQNQPQHFGDGTRLSIL.

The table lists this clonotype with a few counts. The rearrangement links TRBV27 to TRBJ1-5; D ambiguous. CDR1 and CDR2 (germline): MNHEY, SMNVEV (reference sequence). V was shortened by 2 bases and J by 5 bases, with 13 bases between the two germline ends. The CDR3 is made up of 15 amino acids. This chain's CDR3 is CASSLIQHPDQPQHF. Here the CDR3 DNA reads TGTGCCAGCAGTTTAATACAGCACCCCGATCAGCCCCAGCATTTT.

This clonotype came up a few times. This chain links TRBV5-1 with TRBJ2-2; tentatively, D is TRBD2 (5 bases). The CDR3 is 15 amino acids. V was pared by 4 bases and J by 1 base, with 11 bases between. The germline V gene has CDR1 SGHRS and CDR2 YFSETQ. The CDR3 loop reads CASSLLAGNTGELFF. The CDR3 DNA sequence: TGCGCCAGCAGCCTACTGGCGGGGAACACCGGGGAGCTGTTTTTT.

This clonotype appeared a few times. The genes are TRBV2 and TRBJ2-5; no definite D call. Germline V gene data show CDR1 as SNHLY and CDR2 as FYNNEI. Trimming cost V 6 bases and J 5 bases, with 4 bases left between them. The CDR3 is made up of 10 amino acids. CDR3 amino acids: CASRRETQYF. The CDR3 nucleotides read TGTGCCAGCAGGAGGGAGACCCAGTACTTC. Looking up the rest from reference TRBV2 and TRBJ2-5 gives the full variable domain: EPEVTQTPSHQVTQMGQEVILRCVPISNHLYFYWYRQILGQKVEFLVSFYNNEISEKSEIFDDQFSVERPDGSNFTLKIRSTKLEDSAMYFCASRRETQYFGPGTRLLVL.

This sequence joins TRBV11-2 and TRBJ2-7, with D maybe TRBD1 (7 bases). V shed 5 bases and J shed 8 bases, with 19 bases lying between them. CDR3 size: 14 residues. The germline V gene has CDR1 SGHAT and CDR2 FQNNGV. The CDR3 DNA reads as TGTGCCAGCAGCCCCCAGGGGGGCCTCTCTCAGCAGTACTTC. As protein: CASSPQGGLSQQYF.

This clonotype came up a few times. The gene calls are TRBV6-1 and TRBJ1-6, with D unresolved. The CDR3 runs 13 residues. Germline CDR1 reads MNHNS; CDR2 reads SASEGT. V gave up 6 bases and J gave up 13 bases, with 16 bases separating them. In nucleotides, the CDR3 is TGTGCCAGCAGCTCCCACCCAGAATCGCCCCTCCACTTT. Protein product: CASSSHPESPLHF.

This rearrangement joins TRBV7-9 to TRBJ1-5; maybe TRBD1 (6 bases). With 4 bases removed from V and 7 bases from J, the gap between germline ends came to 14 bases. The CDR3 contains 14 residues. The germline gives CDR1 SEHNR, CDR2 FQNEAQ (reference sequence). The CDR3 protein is CASSWGGGRQPQHF. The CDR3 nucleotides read TGTGCCAGCAGCTGGGGGGGGGGGCGGCAGCCCCAGCATTTT. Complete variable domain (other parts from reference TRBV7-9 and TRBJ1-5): DTGVSQNPRHKITKRGQNVTFRCDPISEHNRLYWYRQTLGQGPEFLTYFQNEAQLEKSRLLSDRFSAERPKGSFSTLEIQRTEQGDSAMYLCASSWGGGRQPQHFGDGTRLSIL.

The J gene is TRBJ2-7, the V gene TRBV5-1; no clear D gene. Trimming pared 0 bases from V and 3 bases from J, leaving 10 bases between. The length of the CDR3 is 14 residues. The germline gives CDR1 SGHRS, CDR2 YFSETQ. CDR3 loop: CASSLEGSIYEQYF. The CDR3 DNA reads TGCGCCAGCAGCTTGGAGGGATCAATCTACGAGCAGTACTTC.

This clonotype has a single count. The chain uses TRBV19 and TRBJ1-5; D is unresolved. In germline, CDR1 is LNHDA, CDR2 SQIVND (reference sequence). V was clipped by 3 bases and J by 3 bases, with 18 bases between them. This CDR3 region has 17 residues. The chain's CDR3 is CASSIIEGTVLNQPQHF. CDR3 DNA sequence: TGTGCCAGTAGTATTATAGAGGGCACAGTACTCAATCAGCCCCAGCATTTT. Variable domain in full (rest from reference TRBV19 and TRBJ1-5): DGGITQSPKYLFRKEGQNVTLSCEQNLNHDAMYWYRQDPGQGLRLIYYSQIVNDFQKGDIAEGYSVSREKKESFPLTVTSAQKNPTAFYLCASSIIEGTVLNQPQHFGDGTRLSIL.

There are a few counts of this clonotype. CDR3: CASSLGSEFYGYTF. CDR3 DNA sequence: TGTGCCAGCAGCTTAGGATCGGAATTCTATGGCTACACCTTC. V gene TRBV11-1 combines with J gene TRBJ1-2; no clear D. Germline CDR1 SGHAT, CDR2 FQDESV (reference sequence). The CDR3 totals 14 residues. V was trimmed by 1 base and J by 4 bases, leaving 10 bases between them.

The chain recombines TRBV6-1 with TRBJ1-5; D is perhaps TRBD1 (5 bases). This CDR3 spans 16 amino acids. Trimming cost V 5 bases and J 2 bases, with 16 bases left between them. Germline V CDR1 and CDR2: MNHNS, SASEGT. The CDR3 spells CASSPFSLGGNQPQHF. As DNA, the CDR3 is TGTGCCAGCAGTCCGTTCTCCCTGGGGGGCAATCAGCCCCAGCATTTT.